In this sample, the clone carrying this TCR beta chain turned up a few times. Other nucleotide sequences from this sample produce the same CDR3. This CDR3 contains 13 residues. Germline V gene sequence: CDR1 MRHNA, CDR2 SNTAGT. Trimming took off 5 bases at V and 1 base at J, with 8 bases between the two ends. Only in-frame clones appear in the TCRdb table, and some are missing; sequencing was by immunoSEQ multiplex PCR. Here the sample spans roughly 500,000 clones, more than 75% being singletons. These data originate in a study of shared clonotypes between healthy human individuals. The specimen was PBMCs. This clonotype was sampled from a woman between 40 and 55 years old in good health. Some clones in this sample may be carry-over from other donors' samples. The chain couples TRBV6-4 to TRBJ1-1; unclear D gene. The CDR3 region is CASSRTGNTEAFF. The CDR3 DNA is TGTGCCAGCAGTCGGACCGGGAACACTGAAGCTTTCTTT.